The clone carrying this T cell receptor beta chain was observed many times. Its antigen remains unknown. These data come from a study of T-cell reconstitution after alpha-beta-depleted transplantation in children. Notes on the study in general: There were some patients whose high TCRbeta diversity at day 60 came from surviving recipient T cells and thymic progenitors. Newly generated T cells supplied most T-cell counts and diversity one year post-transplant. Reportedly, only several hundred clones from non-depleted graft cells drove alpha-beta T-cell counts at about two months.

The CDR3 runs 13 residues. Trimming pared 7 bases from V and 4 bases from J, leaving 12 bases between. From germline, CDR1 is MDHEN and CDR2 SYDVKM. Preparation of the TCRbeta library involved a method that used unique molecular identifiers. TCRdb recomputed calls from the PCR reads with MiXCR, one row per CDR3 protein. Among about 300,000 distinct CDR3 sequences listed, nearly 8% were seen once. This sequence originates from a female patient under 10 years old who had a stem cell transplant for Fanconi anemia, so the T cells may come from the graft donor. This sample comprised peripheral blood, obtained 360 days after TCRalphabeta/CD19-depleted stem cell transplant. The gene calls are TRBV28 and TRBJ2-3; D tentatively reads TRBD1 or TRBD2 (5 bases each). For the CDR3, the DNA is TGTGCCAGCATCGAAAGGGGAGCAGATACGCAGTATTTT. This translates into CASIERGADTQYF.